Shown below are 18 T cell receptor beta chains from a single sample sequenced in a study of a mutant IDH1 vaccine in newly diagnosed glioma. Sequenced by immunoSEQ multiplex PCR; TCRdb stores in-frame clones only, minus some. Altogether around 36,000 clones are present, approximately 90% being singletons, with the ten largest covering roughly 2.8%. The time point was: week 5, during vaccination. Vaccination used 300 ug of mutant IDH1 20-mer peptide per dose, with topical imiquimod. These receptors have no identified antigens. The source material was PBMCs, sampled from a glioma patient whose treatment included an IDH1 peptide vaccine. Receptor source: a man aged 45-65 years with glioma.

The genes are TRBV5-6 and TRBJ1-2; maybe TRBD1 (5 bases). The V end was cut by 2 bases, the J end by 1 base, with 12 bases between. The germline V gene encodes CDR1 SGHDT and CDR2 YYEEEE. This CDR3 is built from 15 residues. CDR3 loop: CASSFGHHDNYGYTF. The CDR3 DNA sequence: TGTGCCAGCAGCTTTGGACACCACGATAACTATGGCTACACCTTC.

The chain combines TRBV19 with TRBJ2-7, with D perhaps given as TRBD1 or TRBD2 (5 bases each). Per germline, CDR1 LNHDA and CDR2 SQIVND (reference sequence). The CDR3 runs 17 residues. Trimming took off 0 bases at V and 2 bases at J, with 17 bases between the two ends. In DNA form, the CDR3 reads TGTGCCAGTAGTATAGATTTCGGGACCCAAGGCCCCTACGAGCAGTACTTC. It encodes CASSIDFGTQGPYEQYF.

The chain links TRBV6-6 to TRBJ1-5; 8 bases align to TRBD1. This CDR3 region has 14 residues. Germline assignment: CDR1 MNHNY and CDR2 SVGAGI (reference sequence). V gave up 4 bases and J gave up 4 bases; unmatched junction bases: 3. The CDR3 coding sequence is TGTGCCAGCAGTTCGGGACAGGTGAATCAGCCCCAGCATTTT. Protein product: CASSSGQVNQPQHF.

V gene TRBV2 combines with J gene TRBJ2-1; D remains ambiguous. Between the trimmed V and J ends, which lost 7 bases and 5 bases, there was a span of 12 bases. The CDR3 extends over 13 amino acids. Germline V CDR1 and CDR2: SNHLY, FYNNEI. As DNA, the CDR3 is TGTGCCAGCAATGGCCTGGATCACAATGAGCAGTTCTTC. Amino acid sequence: CASNGLDHNEQFF.

The chain joins TRBV6-6 to TRBJ2-1; TRBD2 might be the D (6 bases). V shed 0 bases and J shed 5 bases, with 11 bases lying between them. Germline CDR1 and CDR2: MNHNY and SVGAGI (reference sequence). The CDR3 sequence is 15 residues long. CDR3 protein: CASSYSAGSNNEQFF. CDR3 in DNA: TGTGCCAGCAGTTACTCGGCGGGAAGTAACAATGAGCAGTTCTTC.

This chain connects TRBV9 to TRBJ1-1; D is unresolved. The V gene's germline CDR1 is SGDLS and CDR2 YYNGEE. The CDR3 sequence is 14 residues long. The V end was cut by 0 bases, the J end by 4 bases, with 10 bases between. CDR3 amino acids: CASSVELLGTEAFF. In DNA form, the CDR3 reads TGTGCCAGCAGCGTAGAATTGCTCGGCACTGAAGCTTTCTTT.

The V gene is TRBV29-1, the J gene TRBJ2-3; 9 bases match TRBD1. CDR1 and CDR2 from the germline V gene are SQVTM and ANQGSEA. J lost 5 bases, V lost 7 bases, and 7 bases had no gene match. This CDR3 spans 13 amino acids. CDR3 bases: TGCAGCGCCGGGGGACAGGGTAAAGATACGCAGTATTTT. Protein sequence: CSAGGQGKDTQYF.

In its sample, this clone was seen a few times. The V call is TRBV4-3, the J call TRBJ2-1; 9 nucleotides agree with TRBD1. CDR3 length: 15 residues. With V trimmed by 8 bases and J by 8 bases, 13 bases remained unmatched. The germline gives CDR1 LGHNA, CDR2 YSLEER. CDR3 amino acids: CASGRQGGIADEQFF. The DNA of the CDR3 is TGCGCCAGCGGTCGACAGGGGGGGATTGCAGATGAGCAGTTCTTC.

V is TRBV9 and J is TRBJ2-2, with D maybe TRBD2 (5 bases). This CDR3 contains 16 residues. Germline-derived CDR1 and CDR2 are SGDLS and YYNGEE. Trimming left V 2 bases short and J 0 bases short, with 11 bases between. The CDR3 DNA sequence: TGTGCCAGCAGCGTGGGCCGGGATGCGAACACCGGGGAGCTGTTTTTT. This encodes CASSVGRDANTGELFF.

The chain joins TRBV19 to TRBJ1-3, with D uncertain. The CDR3 runs to 16 residues. V shed 3 bases and J shed 0 bases, with 12 bases lying between them. Germline CDR1 and CDR2: LNHDA and SQIVND (reference sequence). This CDR3 is CASSIETPDSGNTIYF. Written as DNA, the CDR3 is TGTGCCAGTAGTATCGAGACTCCTGACTCTGGAAACACCATATATTTT.

Concerning this clone itself: Other DNA sequences of this sample code for an identical CDR3. The chain joins TRBV5-1 to TRBJ1-5; the match to TRBD1 covers 7 bases. The CDR3 extends over 16 amino acids. J lost 6 bases, V lost 0 bases, and 9 bases had no gene match. Germline loops: CDR1 SGHRS, CDR2 YFSETQ. The DNA for the CDR3 is TGCGCCAGCAGCTTGGGAGAAGGGGGCGCAGGTCAGCCCCAGCATTTT. The encoded protein is CASSLGEGGAGQPQHF.

This clone was picked up a small number of times. The rearrangement links TRBV5-6 to TRBJ1-6, with 9 bases matching TRBD1. The V gene's germline CDR1 is SGHDT and CDR2 YYEEEE. This CDR3 region has 15 residues. The V gene end was trimmed by 6 bases and the J gene end by 7 bases; junction bases not matched to a gene: 8. The CDR3, as DNA: TGTGCCAGCAACCTCGTGACAGGGGGGAATTCACCCCTCCACTTT. It encodes CASNLVTGGNSPLHF.

The chain employs TRBV6-5 and TRBJ2-7; no clear D. The germline V gene has CDR1 MNHEY and CDR2 SVGAGI. V was trimmed by 6 bases and J by 6 bases, leaving 21 bases between them. The CDR3 covers 15 residues. In nucleotides, the CDR3 is TGTGCCAGCAGCCCTGCCTGGACCGACATTGGCGAGCAGTACTTC. Residues: CASSPAWTDIGEQYF.

The rearrangement joins TRBV5-1 to TRBJ2-7, with 8 nucleotides matching TRBD2. CDR3 length equals 15 residues. Trimming took 5 bases from V and 4 from J; bases not matched to a gene: 11. CDR1 and CDR2 from the germline V gene are SGHRS and YFSETQ. The CDR3 nucleotides read TGCGCCAGCAGGGTGGTAAGCGGGAGAATTTACGAGCAGTACTTC. Translation gives CASRVVSGRIYEQYF.

This chain uses TRBV6-5 with TRBJ2-3, with D possibly matching TRBD2 (6 bases). This CDR3 has 13 residues. Germline V gene lookup returns CDR1 MNHEY and CDR2 SVGAGI. V was clipped by 8 bases and J by 6 bases, with 15 bases between them. In DNA, the CDR3 is TGTGCCAGCGGCGCGGGGATTATGGATACGCAGTATTTT. Its protein product is CASGAGIMDTQYF.

The gene calls are TRBV4-3 and TRBJ1-1; 7 nucleotides match TRBD1. V lost 1 base and J lost 0; bases outside the gene matches: 11. Germline V gene lookup returns CDR1 LGHNA and CDR2 YSLEER. The CDR3 totals 18 residues. CDR3: CASSQAPPGGIMNTEAFF. CDR3 DNA sequence: TGCGCCAGCAGCCAAGCCCCCCCAGGGGGGATAATGAACACTGAAGCTTTCTTT.

Details on this clone: The junction does not match germline at one end; this may be a read error. V gene TRBV2 combines with J gene TRBJ1-3; D is perhaps TRBD1 (5 bases). This CDR3 is 16 amino acids long. CDR1 and CDR2 from the germline V gene are SNHLY and FYNNEI. The CDR3 DNA sequence: TGTGCCAGCAGCGAAGGGAGAGGGGTATCTGGAAACACCATATATTTT. Translation gives CASSEGRGVSGNTIYF. Supplemented by reference TRBV2 and TRBJ1-3, the full variable domain reads EPEVTQTPSHQVTQMGQEVILRCVPISNHLYFYWYRQILGQKVEFLVSFYNNEISEKSEIFDDQFSVERPDGSNFTLKIRSTKLEDSAMYFCASSEGRGVSGNTIYFGEGSWLTVV.

This clone has only a few counts. The chain joins TRBV29-1 to TRBJ2-3; 9 positions match TRBD2. This CDR3 contains 15 residues. Germline assignment: CDR1 SQVTM and CDR2 ANQGSEA. The junction had 5 bases not matched to a gene; V was cut back by 3 bases and J by 1 base. The CDR3 DNA sequence: TGCAGCGTTGAGGGTGCGGGGGGGGGCACAGATACGCAGTATTTT. Protein product: CSVEGAGGGTDTQYF.